These 28 T cell receptor beta chains came from one sample sequenced in a study of identical twins. TCRdb called the 5' RACE reads again in MiXCR, with one record for every CDR3 protein. The sample lists 1.5 million to 2 million distinct CDR3 sequences, under 35% seen once, with 0.25% to 0.3% in the top ten. The specimen was cord blood. The origin of the receptors is a newborn girl in good health.

In its sample, this clonotype was seen many times. The genes are TRBV4-2 and TRBJ2-3; D remains unclear. Germline CDR1 reads LGHNA; CDR2 reads YNFKEQ. V gave up 4 bases and J gave up 2 bases, with 13 bases separating them. There are 15 residues in the CDR3. The CDR3 loop reads CASSPTLIPTDTQYF. As DNA, the CDR3 is TGTGCCAGCAGCCCGACCTTAATTCCCACAGATACGCAGTATTTT.

The gene calls are TRBV12-3 or TRBV12-4 and TRBJ2-5, with D possibly being TRBD2 (6 bases). The V end was cut by 3 bases, the J end by 4 bases, with 12 bases between. This CDR3 contains 14 residues. CDR3 DNA sequence: TGTGCCAGCAGTTTCTTTACCGGGGGAGAGACCCAGTACTTC. It translates to CASSFFTGGETQYF.

J is TRBJ2-2 and V is TRBV6-5, with TRBD1 as a possible D gene (7 bases). V was pared by 7 bases and J by 7 bases, with 16 bases between. In germline, CDR1 is MNHEY, CDR2 SVGAGI. The CDR3 has 14 amino acids. CDR3 in DNA: TGTGCCAGCAAAATGACAGGGAGGAACGGGGAGCTGTTTTTT. Its protein product is CASKMTGRNGELFF.

V gene TRBV27 combines with J gene TRBJ2-3; D unresolved. The CDR3 consists of 16 residues. V was shortened by 8 bases and J by 0 bases, with 18 bases between the two germline ends. CDR1 and CDR2 from the germline V gene are MNHEY and SMNVEV (reference sequence). The CDR3 DNA follows: TGTGCCAGCGCCTCCCTCCGACTCGGCAGCACAGATACGCAGTATTTT. Its translation: CASASLRLGSTDTQYF.

This clonotype came up a few times. V usage is TRBV7-2 and J usage is TRBJ1-2, with D hard to call. The germline gives CDR1 SGHTA, CDR2 FQGNSA. The ends were cut back, 5 bases at V and 3 bases at J, with 13 bases in the middle. CDR3 length equals 14 residues. The CDR3 protein is CASSPSLPYYGYTF. The CDR3 DNA sequence: TGTGCCAGCAGCCCAAGCCTACCTTACTATGGCTACACCTTC.

This clonotype showed up just a few times. The gene calls are TRBV30 and TRBJ1-2; maybe TRBD1 (6 bases). Trimming pared 6 bases from V and 1 base from J, leaving 12 bases between. The CDR3 runs to 13 residues. Germline V CDR1 and CDR2: GTSNPN, SVGIG (reference sequence). The chain's CDR3 is CACPGQHNYGYTF. The CDR3 region has the DNA TGTGCCTGCCCTGGACAGCATAACTATGGCTACACCTTC. Filled out from reference TRBV30 and TRBJ1-2, the complete variable domain reads SQTIHQWPATLVQPVGSPLSLECTVEGTSNPNLYWYRQAAGRGLQLLFYSVGIGQISSEVPQNLSASRPQDRQFILSSKKLLLSDSGFYLCACPGQHNYGYTFGSGTRLTVV.

The chain has TRBV20-1 and TRBJ2-7, with 7 positions matching TRBD2. The CDR3 spans 14 residues. J was trimmed by 2 bases and V by 1 base; bases with no gene match: 5. Germline CDR1 is DFQATT and CDR2 is SNEGSKA (reference sequence). This chain's CDR3 is CSARGGLLPYEQYF. The CDR3 DNA sequence: TGCAGTGCTAGAGGGGGACTACTCCCCTACGAGCAGTACTTC.

This clonotype has ten or more counts. This chain uses TRBV2 with TRBJ2-3; the match to TRBD2 covers 11 bases. With 6 bases clipped from V and 6 bases from J, the junction kept 11 bases outside the gene matches. This CDR3 contains 16 residues. Germline V CDR1 and CDR2: SNHLY, FYNNEI. The CDR3 reads CASSPRLAGGSDTQYF. The CDR3 DNA follows: TGTGCCAGCAGCCCCCGCCTAGCGGGGGGTTCGGATACGCAGTATTTT.

The V and J genes are TRBV19 and TRBJ1-1, with D possibly TRBD1 on 6 matching bases. Germline CDR1 is LNHDA and CDR2 is SQIVND (reference sequence). Trimming pared 1 base from V and 7 bases from J, leaving 10 bases between. CDR3 length equals 13 residues. For the CDR3, the DNA is TGTGCCAGTAGTATAGTGGGGGGCCATGAAGCTTTCTTT. It codes for CASSIVGGHEAFF.

Remarks on this clonotype: This clone may be a read error of a much larger clone one base away. The chain links TRBV3-1 to TRBJ2-1; D call uncertain. The V end lost 0 bases, the J end lost 3 bases, and 9 bases lay between the germline ends. Germline V gives CDR1 LGHDT, CDR2 YNNKEL (reference sequence). There are 15 residues in the CDR3. CDR3 sequence: CASSQEGSFYNEQFF. Here the CDR3 DNA reads TGTGCCAGCAGCCAAGAGGGGTCCTTCTACAATGAGCAGTTCTTC.

This chain joins TRBV2 and TRBJ2-1; TRBD1 matches at 10 bases. The length of the CDR3 is 16 residues. Germline assignment: CDR1 SNHLY and CDR2 FYNNEI. V lost 2 bases and J lost 8; bases outside the gene matches: 9. CDR3 amino acids: CASSEPGQGGEDEQFF. The CDR3, as DNA: TGTGCCAGCAGTGAACCAGGACAGGGGGGGGAGGATGAGCAGTTCTTC.

The chain carries TRBV15 and TRBJ2-5; the D gene is possibly TRBD2 (6 bases). Trimming left V 0 bases short and J 4 bases short, with 15 bases between. CDR1 LNHNV and CDR2 YYDKDF come from the germline V gene (reference sequence). The CDR3 spans 16 residues. The CDR3 DNA follows: TGTGCCACCAGCAGAGAGGCCCTAGCAGCGGGAGAGACCCAGTACTTC. Protein sequence: CATSREALAAGETQYF.

The sample holds many counts of this clonotype. The chain links TRBV12-3 or TRBV12-4 to TRBJ2-4; D might be TRBD1 (5 bases). The CDR3 has 19 residues. V lost 2 bases to trimming and J lost 12 bases, with 32 bases between them. The CDR3 DNA reads as TGTGCCAGCAGTTTAAGATACCCCCTGGCAGGGCTTCCAAGGGGAAATCAGTACTTC. Its translation: CASSLRYPLAGLPRGNQYF.

The chain employs TRBV10-3 and TRBJ1-1; D call uncertain. This CDR3 region has 16 residues. The V gene lost 2 bases and the J gene lost 1 base, with 14 bases spanning the gap. Germline-derived CDR1 and CDR2 are ENHRY and SYGVKD. The chain's CDR3 is CAISEPKGPKNTEAFF. The CDR3 nucleotides are TGTGCCATCAGTGAGCCGAAAGGCCCTAAGAACACTGAAGCTTTCTTT.

This clonotype was counted only a few times. This sequence joins TRBV20-1 and TRBJ2-1; 9 bases align to TRBD2. This CDR3 is 14 amino acids long. The V segment lost 5 bases and the J segment 4 bases; nucleotides outside the gene matches: 6. Germline assignment: CDR1 DFQATT and CDR2 SNEGSKA (reference sequence). This chain's CDR3 is CSADPSGTYNEQFF. CDR3 nucleotide sequence: TGCAGTGCTGACCCTAGCGGGACTTACAATGAGCAGTTCTTC.

J is TRBJ1-3 and V is TRBV5-6; perhaps TRBD1 as D (5 bases). V was shortened by 7 bases and J by 2 bases, with 13 bases between the two germline ends. This CDR3 contains 14 residues. Germline V gene sequence: CDR1 SGHDT, CDR2 YYEEEE. CDR3 in amino acids: CASWGRGTGNTIYF. The CDR3, as DNA: TGTGCCAGCTGGGGGAGAGGGACTGGAAACACCATATATTTT.

The chain links TRBV12-3 or TRBV12-4 to TRBJ2-1, with D perhaps matching TRBD2 (6 bases). The CDR3 sequence is 15 residues long. The ends were cut back, 6 bases at V and 6 bases at J, with 18 bases in the middle. The CDR3 reads CASRDRDSASNEQFF. In DNA, the CDR3 is TGTGCCAGCAGGGACCGGGACTCCGCTTCCAATGAGCAGTTCTTC.

This clonotype showed up just a few times. The V call is TRBV25-1, the J call TRBJ2-1; D gene unclear. The CDR3 runs to 15 residues. Germline-derived CDR1 and CDR2 are MGHDK and SYGVNS. V was pared by 2 bases and J by 7 bases, with 15 bases between. CDR3: CASSEGRLLRNEQFF. In DNA, the CDR3 is TGTGCCAGCAGTGAAGGGCGCCTCCTAAGGAATGAGCAGTTCTTC.

The V and J genes are TRBV20-1 and TRBJ2-4, with a tentative D call TRBD1 (5 bases). Trimming removed 1 base at V and 3 bases at J, with 10 bases between. The germline gives CDR1 DFQATT, CDR2 SNEGSKA (reference sequence). The CDR3 covers 14 residues. This chain's CDR3 is CSARVQGDKNIQYF. Here the CDR3 DNA reads TGCAGTGCTAGAGTGCAAGGGGACAAAAACATTCAGTACTTC.

The chain has TRBV5-1 and TRBJ2-3, with D possibly being TRBD2 (6 bases). CDR1 is SGHRS and CDR2 is YFSETQ in the germline V gene. The CDR3 consists of 15 residues. Trimming took off 1 base at V and 3 bases at J, with 12 bases between the two ends. The CDR3 bases are TGCGCCAGCAGCTTGCGGGGGAGGAGGACAGATACGCAGTATTTT. Its protein product is CASSLRGRRTDTQYF.

The chain employs TRBV20-1 and TRBJ1-1; D might be TRBD1 (5 bases). The CDR3 loop spans 14 amino acids. Trimming shortened V by 6 bases and J by 3 bases, and 17 bases separated the two germline ends. The germline V gene has CDR1 DFQATT and CDR2 SNEGSKA (reference sequence). CDR3 residues: CSAEAGGADTEAFF. The CDR3 nucleotides read TGCAGTGCGGAAGCCGGAGGGGCGGACACTGAAGCTTTCTTT.

CDR3 bases: TGCGCCAGCAGCTTGAAGACAGGGGGTCTATACGAGCAGTACTTC. Protein sequence: CASSLKTGGLYEQYF. The chain employs TRBV5-1 and TRBJ2-7; 9 bases agree with TRBD1. The CDR3 totals 15 residues. The junction had 6 bases not matched to a gene; V was cut back by 1 base and J by 4 bases. Per the germline V gene, CDR1 is SGHRS and CDR2 is YFSETQ. The entire variable domain, with the rest obtained from reference TRBV5-1 and TRBJ2-7, is as follows: KAGVTQTPRYLIKTRGQQVTLSCSPISGHRSVSWYQQTPGQGLQFLFEYFSETQRNKGNFPGRFSGRQFSNSRSEMNVSTLELGDSALYLCASSLKTGGLYEQYFGPGTRLTVT.

The chain carries TRBV5-1 and TRBJ2-3, with D perhaps TRBD2 (5 bases). V lost 4 bases, J lost 1 base, and 16 bases lay in between. In germline, CDR1 is SGHRS, CDR2 YFSETQ. The CDR3 is made up of 16 amino acids. CDR3 loop: CASSPPGSARTDTQYF. The CDR3 DNA is TGCGCCAGCAGCCCCCCGGGTAGCGCCCGCACAGATACGCAGTATTTT.

CDR3 region: CAITPGSHTDTQYF. The DNA of the CDR3 is TGTGCCATCACCCCGGGATCCCACACAGATACGCAGTATTTT. The chain has TRBV10-3 and TRBJ2-3, with a possible D match to TRBD2 (5 bases). The CDR3 consists of 14 residues. The germline CDR1 and CDR2 sequences are ENHRY and SYGVKD. Trimming removed 7 bases at V and 2 bases at J, with 13 bases between.

This chain links TRBV3-1 with TRBJ2-2; the match to TRBD2 covers 8 bases. Losses at the gene ends were 1 base for V and 4 bases for J; bases not matched to a gene: 5. Germline V gene data show CDR1 as LGHDT and CDR2 as YNNKEL (reference sequence). The CDR3 is 16 residues long. CDR3 amino acids: CASSQGTGGSTGELFF. The CDR3 DNA sequence: TGTGCCAGCAGCCAAGGTACGGGAGGGAGCACCGGGGAGCTGTTTTTT.

V and J are TRBV19 and TRBJ1-5; 10 bases are a match to TRBD1. V trimming: 4 bases; J trimming: 5 bases; junction bases outside the gene matches: 5. This CDR3 has 15 residues. Germline lookup yields CDR1 LNHDA and CDR2 SQIVND (reference sequence). The CDR3 region is CASSTLDRGDQPQHF. In DNA, the CDR3 is TGTGCCAGTAGTACTCTGGACAGGGGGGATCAGCCCCAGCATTTT.

The V gene is TRBV10-3, the J gene TRBJ1-1; D may be TRBD1 (5 bases). Germline V gene lookup returns CDR1 ENHRY and CDR2 SYGVKD. The CDR3 is 19 residues long. The ends were cut back, 1 base at V and 5 bases at J, with 26 bases in the middle. In DNA, the CDR3 is TGTGCCATCAGTGAGTTTAATTACATTAAGGACGGGGACGGGACTGAAGCTTTCTTT. The encoded protein is CAISEFNYIKDGDGTEAFF.

This clonotype was counted a few times. The rearrangement uses TRBV20-1 and TRBJ2-4; maybe TRBD1 (5 bases). This CDR3 has 11 residues. The V end was cut by 6 bases, the J end by 10 bases, with 13 bases between. CDR1 and CDR2 from the germline V gene are DFQATT and SNEGSKA (reference sequence). CDR3 DNA: TGCAGTGCCCCGCAGGGTAATATTCAGTACTTC. This gives the protein CSAPQGNIQYF.